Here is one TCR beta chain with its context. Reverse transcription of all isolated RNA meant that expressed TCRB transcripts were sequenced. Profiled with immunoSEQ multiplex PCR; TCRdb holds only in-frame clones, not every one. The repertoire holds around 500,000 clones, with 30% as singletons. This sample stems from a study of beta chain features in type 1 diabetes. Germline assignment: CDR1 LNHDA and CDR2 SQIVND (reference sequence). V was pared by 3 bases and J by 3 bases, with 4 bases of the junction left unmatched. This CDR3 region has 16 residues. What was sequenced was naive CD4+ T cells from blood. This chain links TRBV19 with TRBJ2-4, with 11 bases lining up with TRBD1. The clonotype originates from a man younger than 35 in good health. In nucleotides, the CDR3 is TGTGCCAGTAGTATCCCGGGACAGGGGGGCAAAAACATTCAGTACTTC. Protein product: CASSIPGQGGKNIQYF.